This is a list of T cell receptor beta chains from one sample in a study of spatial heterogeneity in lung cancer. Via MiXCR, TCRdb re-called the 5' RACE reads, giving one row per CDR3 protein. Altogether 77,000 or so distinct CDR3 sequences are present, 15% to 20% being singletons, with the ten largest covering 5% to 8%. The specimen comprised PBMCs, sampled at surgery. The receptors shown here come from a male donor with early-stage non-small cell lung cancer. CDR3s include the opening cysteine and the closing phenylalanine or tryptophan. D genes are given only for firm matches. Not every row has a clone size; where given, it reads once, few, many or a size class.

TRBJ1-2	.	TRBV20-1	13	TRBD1	CSASTTGDYGYTF	TGCAGTGCTTCGACGACAGGGGACTATGGCTACACCTTC
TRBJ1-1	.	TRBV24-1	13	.	CASLPTMNTEAFF	TGTGCCTCACTACCTACGATGAACACTGAAGCTTTCTTT
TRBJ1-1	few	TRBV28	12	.	CASSTHETEAFF	TGTGCCAGCAGTACTCATGAGACTGAAGCTTTCTTT
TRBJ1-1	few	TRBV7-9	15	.	CASSAYPQENTEAFF	TGTGCCAGCAGCGCGTACCCACAGGAAAACACTGAAGCTTTCTTT
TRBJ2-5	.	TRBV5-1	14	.	CASSLDPHQETQYF	TGCGCCAGCAGCTTGGACCCCCACCAAGAGACCCAGTACTTC
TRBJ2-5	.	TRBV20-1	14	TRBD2	CSARAGGPRETQYF	TGCAGTGCTAGAGCGGGAGGGCCACGGGAGACCCAGTACTTC
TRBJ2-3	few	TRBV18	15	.	CASSPRDSLHITQYF	TGTGCCAGCTCGCCGCGGGACTCACTTCACATAACGCAGTATTTT
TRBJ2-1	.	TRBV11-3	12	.	CASRSPYNEQFF	TGTGCCAGCCGATCCCCCTACAATGAGCAGTTCTTC
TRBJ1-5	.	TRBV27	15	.	CASSSSWVSNQPQHF	TGTGCCAGCAGTTCATCCTGGGTAAGCAATCAGCCCCAGCATTTT
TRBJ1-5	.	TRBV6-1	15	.	CASSEAANGNQPQHF	TGTGCCAGCAGTGAAGCCGCCAATGGCAATCAGCCCCAGCATTTT
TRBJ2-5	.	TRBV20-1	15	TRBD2	CSALGLAGPQETQYF	TGCAGTGCTCTGGGACTAGCGGGACCGCAAGAGACCCAGTACTTC
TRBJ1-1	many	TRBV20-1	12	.	CSAAGGNTEAFF	TGCAGTGCAGCTGGGGGTAACACTGAAGCTTTCTTT
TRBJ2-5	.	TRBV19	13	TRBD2	CASKAPGREAQYF	TGTGCCAGTAAGGCCCCCGGACGGGAGGCCCAGTACTTC
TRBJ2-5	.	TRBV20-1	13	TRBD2	CSAPLVAGETQYF	TGCAGTGCCCCCTTGGTAGCGGGAGAGACCCAGTACTTC
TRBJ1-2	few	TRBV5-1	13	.	CASSQQGNYGYTF	TGCGCCAGCTCCCAACAGGGAAACTATGGCTACACCTTC
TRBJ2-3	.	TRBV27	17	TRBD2	CASSSASGGTSTDTQYF	TGTGCCAGCAGTTCTGCTAGCGGGGGGACTAGCACAGATACGCAGTATTTT
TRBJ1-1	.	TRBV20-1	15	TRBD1	CSARDPTGSDTEAFF	TGCAGTGCTAGAGATCCGACAGGGTCGGACACTGAAGCTTTCTTT
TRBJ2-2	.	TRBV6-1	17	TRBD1	CASSLIPGQGDTGELFF	TGTGCCAGCAGTCTCATTCCGGGACAGGGGGACACCGGGGAGCTGTTTTTT
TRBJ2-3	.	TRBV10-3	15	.	CAIATSRGGTDTQYF	TGTGCCATCGCCACTTCAAGGGGTGGCACAGATACGCAGTATTTT
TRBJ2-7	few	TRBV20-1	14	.	CSASWQEKVHEQYF	TGCAGTGCTAGTTGGCAAGAAAAGGTCCACGAGCAGTACTTC
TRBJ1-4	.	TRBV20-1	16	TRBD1	CSAGSAGQGVNEKLFF	TGCAGTGCTGGAAGCGCCGGACAGGGGGTTAATGAAAAACTGTTTTTT
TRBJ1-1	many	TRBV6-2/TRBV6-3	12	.	CASSYSYTEAFF	TGTGCCAGCAGTTACTCGTACACTGAAGCTTTCTTT
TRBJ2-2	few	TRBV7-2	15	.	CASSLGRTGSGELFF	TGTGCCAGCAGCTTAGGTCGAACAGGGTCCGGGGAGCTGTTTTTT
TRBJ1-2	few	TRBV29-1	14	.	CSVSVDGFGYGYTF	TGCAGCGTTTCCGTGGACGGATTCGGCTATGGCTACACCTTC